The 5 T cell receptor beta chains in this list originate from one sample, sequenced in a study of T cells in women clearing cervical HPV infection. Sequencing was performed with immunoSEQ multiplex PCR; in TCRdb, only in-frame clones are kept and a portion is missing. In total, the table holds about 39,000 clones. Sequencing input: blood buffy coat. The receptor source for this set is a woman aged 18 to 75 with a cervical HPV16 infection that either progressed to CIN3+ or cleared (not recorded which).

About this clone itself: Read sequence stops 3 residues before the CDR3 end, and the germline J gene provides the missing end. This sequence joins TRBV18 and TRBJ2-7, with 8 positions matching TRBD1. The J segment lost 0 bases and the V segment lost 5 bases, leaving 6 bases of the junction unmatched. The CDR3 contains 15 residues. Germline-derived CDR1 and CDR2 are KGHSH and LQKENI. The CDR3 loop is CASSARQGSSYEQYF. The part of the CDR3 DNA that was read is TGTGCCAGCTCAGCCCGACAGGGGAGCTCCTACGAG.

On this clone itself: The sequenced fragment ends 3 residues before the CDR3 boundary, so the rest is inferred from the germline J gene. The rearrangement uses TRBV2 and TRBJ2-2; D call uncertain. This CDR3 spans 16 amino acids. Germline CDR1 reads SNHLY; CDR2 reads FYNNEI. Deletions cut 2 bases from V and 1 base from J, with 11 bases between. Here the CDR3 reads CASSEFSGRNTGELFF. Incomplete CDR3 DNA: TGTGCCAGCAGTGAATTCTCTGGCAGGAACACCGGGGAG.

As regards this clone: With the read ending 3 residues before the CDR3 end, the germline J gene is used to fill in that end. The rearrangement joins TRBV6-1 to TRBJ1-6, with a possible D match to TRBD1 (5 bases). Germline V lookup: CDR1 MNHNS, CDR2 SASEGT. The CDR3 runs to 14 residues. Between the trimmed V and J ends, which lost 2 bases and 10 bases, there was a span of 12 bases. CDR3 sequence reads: CASSESGGGSPLHF. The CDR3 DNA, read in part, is TGTGCCAGCAGTGAATCCGGGGGGGGATCACCC.

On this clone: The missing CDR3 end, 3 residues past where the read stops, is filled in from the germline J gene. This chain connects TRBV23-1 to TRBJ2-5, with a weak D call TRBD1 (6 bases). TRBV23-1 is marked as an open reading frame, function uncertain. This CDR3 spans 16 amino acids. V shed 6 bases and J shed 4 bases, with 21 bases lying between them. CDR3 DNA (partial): TGCGCCAGCAGCCCTGGGGGCGGTTGGGATGGAGAGACC. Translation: CASSPGGGWDGET. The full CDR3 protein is CASSPGGGWDGETQYF.

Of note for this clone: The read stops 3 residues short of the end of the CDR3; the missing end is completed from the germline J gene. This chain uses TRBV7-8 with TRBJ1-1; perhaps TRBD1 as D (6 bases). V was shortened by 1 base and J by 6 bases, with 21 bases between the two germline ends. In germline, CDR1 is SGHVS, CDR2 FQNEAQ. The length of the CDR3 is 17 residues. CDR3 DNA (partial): TGTGCCAGCAGCTTAGAGGGGGGGGCAGGGAGGATCGCTGAA. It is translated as CASSLEGGAGRIAE. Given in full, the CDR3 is CASSLEGGAGRIAEAFF.